Reported below is one T cell receptor (beta chain). The data are from a study of cytomegalovirus exposure and HLA in healthy donors. For the study at large: In an early release, HLA-typed donors contributed tens of millions of unique TCR sequences.

PCR primers comprised 60 Vbeta and 13 Jbeta primers. Profiling relied on immunoSEQ multiplex PCR, and the TCRdb table lists in-frame clones only, not all of them. The sample records about 190,000 clones, 81% being singletons. Sequencing input: PBMCs. The origin of this receptor is a woman between 18 and 30 years old in good health and CMV-seropositive.

The CDR3 sequence: CASSGHRTGELTNEKLFF. CDR3 coding DNA: TGTGCCAGCAGTGGCCACCGGACAGGGGAATTAACTAATGAAAAACTGTTTTTT. V is TRBV6-1 and J is TRBJ1-4; 9 nucleotides align to TRBD1. The CDR3 totals 18 residues. The germline CDR1 and CDR2 sequences are MNHNS and SASEGT. J was trimmed by 1 base and V by 4 bases; bases with no gene match: 10.